This note documents a single T cell receptor (beta chain) sequence. Its antigen is currently unknown. Assay used: immunoSEQ multiplex PCR; TCRdb lists only in-frame clones, some missing. The data show 40,000 to 55,000 clones, 85% to 95% seen once. This entry is derived from a study of graft-versus-host responses after intestinal transplantation. On the study more broadly: Uniformly, recipients were administered anti-thymocyte globulin induction with subsequent tacrolimus and steroids for around three years. Findings of the study overall: HvG clone declines early post-transplant were associated with peak circulating GvH levels.

The germline V gene has CDR1 ENHRY and CDR2 SYGVKD. With 2 bases clipped from V and 1 base from J, the junction kept 7 bases outside the gene matches. This CDR3 spans 18 amino acids. The starting material was unstimulated CD8+ T cells sorted from spleen or lymph node cells, obtained before transplant. The source is a human donor who was the organ donor for an intestinal transplant. J is TRBJ1-4 and V is TRBV10-3; TRBD1 matches 10 bases. The CDR3 DNA is TGTGCCATCAGTGAGGGCCCTGACAGGGGGCTAACTAATGAAAAACTGTTTTTT. Protein: CAISEGPDRGLTNEKLFF.